The present T cell receptor beta chain was sequenced within a study of shared clonotypes between healthy human individuals. Healthy HIV-negative adults without recent acute infections or vaccinations served as donors. It was into CD45RA+ naive and CD45RA-negative memory subsets that the CD4+ cells were split. Produced via immunoSEQ multiplex PCR; TCRdb's table is partial and in-frame only. The table lists 800,000 to 1,200,000 clones, around 82% of them singletons. This clone was picked up a small number of times. No antigen is known for it. The length of the CDR3 is 12 residues. CDR1 LNHDA and CDR2 SQIVND come from the germline V gene (reference sequence). The V and J ends lost 2 bases and 14 bases, in that order; junction bases with no gene match: 8. Findings and limits, study-wide: Among non-shared clonotypes, generation probabilities were lower than among those shared by all four donors.

Sequenced: memory CD4+ T cells from PBMCs. Subset defined: CD45RA-negative fraction. The sequence was collected from a man between 18 and 35 years old in good health. Some clones in this sample may be carry-over from other donors' samples. The rearrangement links TRBV19 to TRBJ1-2, with 7 bases fitting TRBD1. The CDR3 loop reads CASSISQGERTF. The CDR3 DNA is TGTGCCAGTAGTATATCCCAGGGGGAGAGGACCTTC. Full variable domain (rest looked up from reference TRBV19 and TRBJ1-2): DGGITQSPKYLFRKEGQNVTLSCEQNLNHDAMYWYRQDPGQGLRLIYYSQIVNDFQKGDIAEGYSVSREKKESFPLTVTSAQKNPTAFYLCASSISQGERTFGSGTRLTVV.